Sequencing of this T cell receptor beta chain was carried out in a study of T cell responses to AZD1222 COVID-19 vaccine. TCRdb keeps only in-frame clones here, not all; method: immunoSEQ multiplex PCR. There are 100,000 or so clones in the sample; roughly nine tenths occur only once, and roughly 3.1% lies in the top ten. The CDR3 runs 14 residues. The junction had 11 bases not matched to a gene; V was cut back by 8 bases and J by 4 bases. Germline-derived CDR1 and CDR2 are SNHLY and FYNNEI. The clonotype was recovered from an adult who received the AZD1222 COVID-19 vaccine. The sample in question was peripheral blood, obtained 28 days after the second AZD1222 dose. This rearrangement joins TRBV2 to TRBJ2-7; TRBD2 agrees at 7 bases. In nucleotides, the CDR3 is TGTGCCAGCCGTGTCCGGGAGGTGTTGTACGAGCAGTACTTC. As protein: CASRVREVLYEQYF.